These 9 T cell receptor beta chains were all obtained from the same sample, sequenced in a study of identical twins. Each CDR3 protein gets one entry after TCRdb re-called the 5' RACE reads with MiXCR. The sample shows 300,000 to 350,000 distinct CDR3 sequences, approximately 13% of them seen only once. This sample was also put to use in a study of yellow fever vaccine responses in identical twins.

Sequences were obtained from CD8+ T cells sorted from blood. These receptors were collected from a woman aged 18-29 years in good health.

CDR3 nucleotides: TGTGCCAGCAGCGCCGGGACAGATCAAGAGACCCAGTACTTC. It encodes CASSAGTDQETQYF. This chain uses TRBV3-1 with TRBJ2-5, with 7 nucleotides matching TRBD1. The V segment lost 5 bases and the J segment 2 bases; nucleotides outside the gene matches: 5. Germline loops: CDR1 LGHDT, CDR2 YNNKEL (reference sequence). The CDR3 sequence is 14 residues long.

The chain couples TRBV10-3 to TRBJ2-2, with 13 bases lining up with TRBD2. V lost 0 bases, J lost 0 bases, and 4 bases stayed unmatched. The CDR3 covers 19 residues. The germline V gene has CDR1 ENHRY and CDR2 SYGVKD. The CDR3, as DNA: TGTGCCATCAGTGAGTCGTGGACTAGCGGGAGCCCGAACACCGGGGAGCTGTTTTTT. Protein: CAISESWTSGSPNTGELFF.

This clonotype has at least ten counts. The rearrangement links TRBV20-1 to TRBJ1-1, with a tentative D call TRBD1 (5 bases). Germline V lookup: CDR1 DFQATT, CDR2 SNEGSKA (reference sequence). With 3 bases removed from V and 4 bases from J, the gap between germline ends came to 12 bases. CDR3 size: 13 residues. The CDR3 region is CSASAGLGTEAFF. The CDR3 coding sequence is TGCAGTGCTAGTGCGGGGCTCGGCACTGAAGCTTTCTTT.

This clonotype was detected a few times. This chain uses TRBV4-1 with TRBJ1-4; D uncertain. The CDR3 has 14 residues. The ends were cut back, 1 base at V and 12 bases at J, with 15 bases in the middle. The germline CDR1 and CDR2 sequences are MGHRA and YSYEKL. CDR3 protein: CASSQGPFGVELFF. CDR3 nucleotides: TGCGCCAGCAGCCAAGGCCCGTTCGGAGTTGAACTGTTTTTT.

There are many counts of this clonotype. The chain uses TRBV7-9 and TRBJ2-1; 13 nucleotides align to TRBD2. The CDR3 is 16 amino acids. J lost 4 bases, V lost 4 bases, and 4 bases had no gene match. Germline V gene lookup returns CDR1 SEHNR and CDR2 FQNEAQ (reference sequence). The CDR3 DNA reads TGTGCCAGCAGCTCACTAGCGGGGGGGCGGTACAATGAGCAGTTCTTC. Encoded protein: CASSSLAGGRYNEQFF. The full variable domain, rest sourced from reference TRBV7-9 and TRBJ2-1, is DTGVSQNPRHKITKRGQNVTFRCDPISEHNRLYWYRQTLGQGPEFLTYFQNEAQLEKSRLLSDRFSAERPKGSFSTLEIQRTEQGDSAMYLCASSSLAGGRYNEQFFGPGTRLTVL.

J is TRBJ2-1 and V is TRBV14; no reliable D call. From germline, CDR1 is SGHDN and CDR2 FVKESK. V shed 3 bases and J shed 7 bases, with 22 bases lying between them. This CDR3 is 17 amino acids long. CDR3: CASSQFRAGHLVNEQFF. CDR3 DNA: TGTGCCAGCAGCCAGTTTCGTGCCGGGCACTTGGTTAATGAGCAGTTCTTC.

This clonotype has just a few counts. The CDR3 region has the DNA TGCAGTGCGACGGTATTGTTCCAAGAGACCCAGTACTTC. This codes for CSATVLFQETQYF. This chain connects TRBV20-1 to TRBJ2-5; no firm D call. CDR1 DFQATT and CDR2 SNEGSKA come from the germline V gene (reference sequence). This CDR3 is built from 13 residues. V was shortened by 6 bases and J by 1 base, with 12 bases between the two germline ends.

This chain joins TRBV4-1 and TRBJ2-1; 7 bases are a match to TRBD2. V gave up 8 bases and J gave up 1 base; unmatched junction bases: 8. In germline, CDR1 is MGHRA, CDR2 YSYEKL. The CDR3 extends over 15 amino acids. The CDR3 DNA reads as TGCGCCAGCGGGGGGGGGGAGGAGTCCTACAATGAGCAGTTCTTC. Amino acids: CASGGGEESYNEQFF.

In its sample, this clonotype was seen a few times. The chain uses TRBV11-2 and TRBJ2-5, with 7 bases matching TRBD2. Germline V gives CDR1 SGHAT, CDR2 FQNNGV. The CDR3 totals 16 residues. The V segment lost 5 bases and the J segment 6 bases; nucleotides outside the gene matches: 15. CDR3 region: CASSPGIGRAWKTQYF. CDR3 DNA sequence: TGTGCCAGCAGCCCCGGGATAGGGAGGGCCTGGAAGACCCAGTACTTC.